This T cell receptor (beta chain) was sequenced during a study of control samples from healthy donors and cancer patients. The V end lost 5 bases, the J end lost 1 base, and 12 bases lay between the germline ends. CDR3 length: 15 amino acids. Per the germline V gene, CDR1 is SNHLY and CDR2 is FYNNEI. The assay was immunoSEQ multiplex PCR, and TCRdb's table has in-frame clones only and misses some. The table records around 170,000 clones, 85% to 90% of them present only once. Sequencing used blood. The TCR originated in a woman in her thirties in good health. This chain links TRBV2 with TRBJ1-5; no definite D call. CDR3 DNA: TGTGCCAGCAGTCAAGAAAGAGGGAGCAATCAGCCCCAGCATTTT. This sequence encodes CASSQERGSNQPQHF.